The 19 T cell receptor beta chains listed next were all sequenced from one sample in a study of T cell responses to AZD1222 COVID-19 vaccine. The assay was immunoSEQ multiplex PCR, and TCRdb's table has in-frame clones only and misses some. The profile covers some 150,000 clones, with around 84% appearing a single time and roughly 5.1% taken by the ten largest. The material sequenced was peripheral blood, taken 28 days after the second AZD1222 dose. These receptors were collected from an adult who received the AZD1222 COVID-19 vaccine.

The chain is built from TRBV6-5 and TRBJ1-2; 7 bases agree with TRBD1. With V trimmed by 6 bases and J by 4 bases, 5 bases remained unmatched. CDR1 is MNHEY and CDR2 is SVGAGI in the germline V gene. The CDR3 sequence is 13 residues long. CDR3 DNA: TGTGCCAGCAGGCGGGACAGCCTCTATGGCTACACCTTC. It translates to CASRRDSLYGYTF.

The chain combines TRBV30 with TRBJ1-3; D gene unclear. Germline V CDR1 and CDR2: GTSNPN, SVGIG (reference sequence). V was pared by 4 bases and J by 0 bases, with 4 bases between. The CDR3 has 12 amino acids. The CDR3 sequence is CAWNPSGNTIYF. The DNA of the CDR3 is TGTGCCTGGAATCCCTCTGGAAACACCATATATTTT.

This clone was detected once. The chain uses TRBV28 and TRBJ1-4, with 7 nucleotides matching TRBD1. CDR1 is MDHEN and CDR2 is SYDVKM in the germline V gene. The CDR3 contains 15 residues. The ends lost 3 bases at V and 1 base at J; junction bases unmatched: 2. This CDR3 is CASSFQGGTNEKLFF. The CDR3 bases are TGTGCCAGCAGTTTTCAGGGGGGAACTAATGAAAAACTGTTTTTT.

This clone showed up just a few times. The genes are TRBV19 and TRBJ2-1; 9 bases line up with TRBD2. The V and J ends lost 6 bases and 6 bases, in that order; junction bases with no gene match: 12. This CDR3 spans 16 amino acids. Germline V gene data show CDR1 as LNHDA and CDR2 as SQIVND (reference sequence). CDR3 loop: CASSAILAGGFNEQFF. The DNA of the CDR3 is TGTGCCAGTAGCGCCATCCTCGCGGGGGGGTTCAATGAGCAGTTCTTC. The full variable domain, completed using reference TRBV19 and TRBJ2-1, is DGGITQSPKYLFRKEGQNVTLSCEQNLNHDAMYWYRQDPGQGLRLIYYSQIVNDFQKGDIAEGYSVSREKKESFPLTVTSAQKNPTAFYLCASSAILAGGFNEQFFGPGTRLTVL.

V and J are TRBV19 and TRBJ2-1, with 7 bases that match TRBD2. CDR1 is LNHDA, CDR2 SQIVND, per germline (reference sequence). Losses at the gene ends were 2 bases for V and 9 bases for J; bases not matched to a gene: 7. There are 14 residues in the CDR3. As DNA, the CDR3 is TGTGCCAGTAGTATACTAGCGGAGCCCACTGAGCAGTTCTTC. This translates into CASSILAEPTEQFF.

The genes are TRBV3-1 (or the pseudogene TRBV3-2) and TRBJ2-2; TRBD2 matches at 9 bases. The CDR3 has 15 amino acids. CDR1 is LGHDT, CDR2 YNNKEL, per germline (reference sequence). V lost 3 bases and J lost 10; bases outside the gene matches: 9. The CDR3 is CASSQIAGELPELFF. The CDR3 bases are TGTGCCAGCAGCCAGATAGCGGGAGAATTGCCGGAGCTGTTTTTT.

The rearrangement joins TRBV6-6 to TRBJ1-2, with D maybe TRBD1 (6 bases). The ends were cut back, 8 bases at V and 1 base at J, with 11 bases in the middle. Germline V gene lookup returns CDR1 MNHNY and CDR2 SVGAGI (reference sequence). There are 13 residues in the CDR3. Here the CDR3 DNA reads TGTGCCAGCCAGGACAGAGATAACTATGGCTACACCTTC. This gives the protein CASQDRDNYGYTF.

The V gene is TRBV18, the J gene TRBJ1-1; D may be TRBD1 (6 bases). The germline V gene encodes CDR1 KGHSH and CDR2 LQKENI. The CDR3 covers 13 residues. Trimming left V 6 bases short and J 3 bases short, with 11 bases between. The DNA of the CDR3 is TGTGCCAGCTCGCTCGGGGGCGACACTGAAGCTTTCTTT. Protein: CASSLGGDTEAFF. The variable domain in full, completed from reference TRBV18 and TRBJ1-1, reads NAGVMQNPRHLVRRRGQEARLRCSPMKGHSHVYWYRQLPEEGLKFMVYLQKENIIDESGMPKERFSAEFPKEGPSILRIQQVVRGDSAAYFCASSLGGDTEAFFGQGTRLTVV.

This clone came up a few times. The chain uses TRBV9 and TRBJ2-5, with D perhaps TRBD2 (6 bases). Germline V CDR1 and CDR2: SGDLS, YYNGEE. This CDR3 has 14 residues. The ends were cut back, 4 bases at V and 0 bases at J, with 10 bases in the middle. The CDR3 sequence is CASSLRGYQETQYF. CDR3 sequence (DNA): TGTGCCAGCAGCCTTCGGGGGTACCAAGAGACCCAGTACTTC.

V is TRBV6-6 and J is TRBJ2-7, with 8 positions matching TRBD2. After removal of 6 bases from V and 3 bases from J, the junction contained 10 bases not matched to a gene. This CDR3 has 15 residues. The germline V gene encodes CDR1 MNHNY and CDR2 SVGAGI (reference sequence). CDR3 protein: CASRPLGGGLYEQYF. Written as DNA, the CDR3 is TGTGCCAGCAGACCCCTCGGCGGGGGGCTCTACGAGCAGTACTTC.

The rearrangement uses TRBV28 and TRBJ1-5; no clear D. Germline V lookup: CDR1 MDHEN, CDR2 SYDVKM. With 3 bases removed from V and 5 bases from J, the gap between germline ends came to 11 bases. CDR3 length: 14 amino acids. The CDR3 nucleotides read TGTGCCAGCAGTTTCTCATCTTCTGATCAGCCCCAGCATTTT. Translated: CASSFSSSDQPQHF.

This clone was picked up a small number of times. The rearrangement uses TRBV7-9 and TRBJ1-5; perhaps TRBD1 as D (5 bases). CDR3 length: 14 residues. V was trimmed by 1 base and J by 5 bases, leaving 9 bases between them. Germline CDR1 and CDR2: SEHNR and FQNEAQ (reference sequence). The CDR3 DNA reads as TGTGCCAGCAGCTTAGAATGGGGGGATCAGCCCCAGCATTTT. Amino acids: CASSLEWGDQPQHF. Looking up the rest from reference TRBV7-9 and TRBJ1-5 gives the full variable domain: DTGVSQNPRHKITKRGQNVTFRCDPISEHNRLYWYRQTLGQGPEFLTYFQNEAQLEKSRLLSDRFSAERPKGSFSTLEIQRTEQGDSAMYLCASSLEWGDQPQHFGDGTRLSIL.

This chain uses TRBV19 with TRBJ1-1; D is undetermined. There are 16 residues in the CDR3. The V end lost 1 base, the J end lost 5 bases, and 17 bases lay between the germline ends. Per germline, CDR1 LNHDA and CDR2 SQIVND (reference sequence). Written as DNA, the CDR3 is TGTGCCAGTAGTATAGGCCGTGGCTCAATGGGGACTGAAGCTTTCTTT. It encodes CASSIGRGSMGTEAFF.

This chain joins TRBV27 and TRBJ2-1, with 10 bases lining up with TRBD1. The CDR3 sequence is 14 residues long. Germline V gene data show CDR1 as MNHEY and CDR2 as SMNVEV (reference sequence). After removal of 2 bases from V and 12 bases from J, the junction contained 7 bases not matched to a gene. The CDR3 spells CASSLAGTGEGQFF. In DNA, the CDR3 is TGTGCCAGCAGTTTAGCGGGGACAGGGGAGGGGCAGTTCTTC.

This clone showed up just a few times. V usage is TRBV25-1 and J usage is TRBJ2-1; D is possibly TRBD1 (9 bases). V was pared by 1 base and J by 9 bases, with 25 bases between. CDR3 length: 18 amino acids. Per the germline V gene, CDR1 is MGHDK and CDR2 is SYGVNS. The DNA of the CDR3 is TGTGCCAGCAGTGAATTTTCCCAAGGGGTAGCGGGACAGGGTGAGCAGTTCTTC. It encodes CASSEFSQGVAGQGEQFF.

The J gene is TRBJ1-2, the V gene TRBV10-3; tentatively, D is TRBD1 (6 bases). V lost 0 bases to trimming and J lost 2 bases, with 13 bases between them. The CDR3 contains 16 residues. Germline V gene sequence: CDR1 ENHRY, CDR2 SYGVKD. The CDR3 DNA is TGTGCCATCAGTGAGTCGAGGGACATTTTAAACTATGGCTACACCTTC. As protein: CAISESRDILNYGYTF.

The chain is built from TRBV18 and TRBJ1-1, with D unresolved. CDR1 and CDR2 (germline): KGHSH, LQKENI. V shed 2 bases and J shed 5 bases, with 21 bases lying between them. This CDR3 contains 17 residues. The CDR3 protein is CASSPGEMGYITTEAFF. The CDR3 nucleotides are TGTGCCAGCTCACCAGGGGAGATGGGCTATATCACGACTGAAGCTTTCTTT.

The V and J genes are TRBV5-1 and TRBJ1-1, with D maybe TRBD1 (6 bases). Trimming pared 7 bases from V and 1 base from J, leaving 17 bases between. This CDR3 is 15 amino acids long. From germline, CDR1 is SGHRS and CDR2 YFSETQ. The CDR3 region has the DNA TGCGCCAGCGGTCGGAACAGGGAAGAGAACACTGAAGCTTTCTTT. It yields the protein CASGRNREENTEAFF.

The chain combines TRBV5-1 with TRBJ2-1; a possible D gene is TRBD1 (5 bases). The length of the CDR3 is 14 residues. The V end lost 2 bases, the J end lost 6 bases, and 12 bases lay between the germline ends. Germline CDR1 is SGHRS and CDR2 is YFSETQ. The CDR3 bases are TGCGCCAGCAGCTTTCAGGGTAGAGGCAATGAGCAGTTCTTC. Translated: CASSFQGRGNEQFF.